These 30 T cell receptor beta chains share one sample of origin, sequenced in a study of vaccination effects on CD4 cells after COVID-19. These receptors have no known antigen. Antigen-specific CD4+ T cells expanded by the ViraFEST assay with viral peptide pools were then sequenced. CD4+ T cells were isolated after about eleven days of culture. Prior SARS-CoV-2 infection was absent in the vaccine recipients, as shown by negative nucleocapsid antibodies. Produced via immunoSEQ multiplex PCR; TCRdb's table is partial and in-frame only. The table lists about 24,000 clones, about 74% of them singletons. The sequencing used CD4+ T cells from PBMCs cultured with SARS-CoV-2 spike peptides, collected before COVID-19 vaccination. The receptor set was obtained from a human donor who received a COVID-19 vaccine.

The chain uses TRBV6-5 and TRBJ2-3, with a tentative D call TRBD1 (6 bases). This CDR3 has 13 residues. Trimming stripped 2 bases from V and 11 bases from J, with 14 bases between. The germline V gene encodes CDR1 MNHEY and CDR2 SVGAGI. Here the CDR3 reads CASSYGGISRQYF. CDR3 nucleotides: TGTGCCAGCAGTTACGGGGGCATTAGTAGGCAGTATTTT.

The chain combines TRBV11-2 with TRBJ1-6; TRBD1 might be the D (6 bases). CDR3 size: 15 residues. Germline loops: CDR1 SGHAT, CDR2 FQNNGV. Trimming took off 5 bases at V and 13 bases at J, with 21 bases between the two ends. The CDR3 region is CASSRIQGPRGPLHF. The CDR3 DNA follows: TGTGCCAGCAGCCGAATACAGGGCCCTAGGGGTCCCCTCCACTTT.

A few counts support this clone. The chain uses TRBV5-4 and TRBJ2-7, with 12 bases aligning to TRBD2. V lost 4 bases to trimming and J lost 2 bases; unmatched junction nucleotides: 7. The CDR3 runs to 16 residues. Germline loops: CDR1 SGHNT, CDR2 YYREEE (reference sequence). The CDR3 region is CASSPKLAGGPYEQYF. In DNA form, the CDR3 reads TGTGCCAGCAGCCCTAAACTAGCGGGGGGACCCTACGAGCAGTACTTC.

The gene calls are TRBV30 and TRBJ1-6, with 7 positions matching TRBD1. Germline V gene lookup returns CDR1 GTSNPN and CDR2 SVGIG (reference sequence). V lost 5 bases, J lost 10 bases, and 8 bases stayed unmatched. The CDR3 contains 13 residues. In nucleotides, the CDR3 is TGTGCCTGGGCAAGGGGGCTCCGGTCACCCCTCCACTTT. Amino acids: CAWARGLRSPLHF.

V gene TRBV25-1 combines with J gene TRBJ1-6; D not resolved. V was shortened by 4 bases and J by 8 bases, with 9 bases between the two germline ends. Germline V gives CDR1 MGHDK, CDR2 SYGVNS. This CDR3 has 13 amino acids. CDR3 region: CASSAWEDSPLHF. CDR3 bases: TGTGCCAGCAGTGCGTGGGAGGATTCACCCCTCCACTTT.

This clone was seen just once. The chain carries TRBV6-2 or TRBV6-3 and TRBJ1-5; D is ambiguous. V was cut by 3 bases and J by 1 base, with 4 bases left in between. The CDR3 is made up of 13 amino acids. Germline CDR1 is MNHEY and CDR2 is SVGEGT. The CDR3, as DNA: TGTGCCAGCAGTTATAGAAGCAATCAGCCCCAGCATTTT. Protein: CASSYRSNQPQHF.

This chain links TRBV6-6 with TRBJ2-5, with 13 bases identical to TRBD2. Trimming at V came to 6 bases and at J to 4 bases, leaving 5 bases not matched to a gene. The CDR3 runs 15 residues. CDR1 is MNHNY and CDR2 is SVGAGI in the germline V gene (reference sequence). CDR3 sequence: CASRGLAGEGETQYF. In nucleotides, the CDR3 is TGTGCCAGCAGAGGACTAGCGGGAGAGGGAGAGACCCAGTACTTC.

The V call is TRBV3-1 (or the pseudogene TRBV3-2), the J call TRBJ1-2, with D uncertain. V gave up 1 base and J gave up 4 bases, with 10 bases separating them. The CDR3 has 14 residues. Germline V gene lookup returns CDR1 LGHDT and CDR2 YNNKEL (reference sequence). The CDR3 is CASSQGGSSYGYTF. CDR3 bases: TGTGCCAGCAGCCAAGGAGGCTCTTCCTATGGCTACACCTTC.

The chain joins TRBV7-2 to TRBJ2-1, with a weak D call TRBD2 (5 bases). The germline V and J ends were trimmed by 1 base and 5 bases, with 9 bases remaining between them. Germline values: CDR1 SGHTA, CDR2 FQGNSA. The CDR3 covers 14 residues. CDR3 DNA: TGTGCCAGCAGCTTAGTTTCCGGGGACAATGAGCAGTTCTTC. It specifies CASSLVSGDNEQFF. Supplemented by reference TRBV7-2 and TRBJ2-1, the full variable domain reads GAGVSQSPSNKVTEKGKDVELRCDPISGHTALYWYRQSLGQGLEFLIYFQGNSAPDKSGLPSDRFSAERTGGSVSTLTIQRTQQEDSAVYLCASSLVSGDNEQFFGPGTRLTVL.

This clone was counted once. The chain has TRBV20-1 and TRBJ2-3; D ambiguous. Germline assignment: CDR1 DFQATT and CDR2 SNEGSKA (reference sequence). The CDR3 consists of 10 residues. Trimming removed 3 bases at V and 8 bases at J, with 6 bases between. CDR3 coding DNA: TGCAGTGCTAGTTACATTACGCAGTATTTT. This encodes CSASYITQYF.

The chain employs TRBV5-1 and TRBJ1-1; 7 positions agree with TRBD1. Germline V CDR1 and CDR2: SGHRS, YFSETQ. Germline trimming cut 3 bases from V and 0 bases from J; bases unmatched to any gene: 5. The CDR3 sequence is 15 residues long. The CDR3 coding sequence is TGCGCCAGCAGCTGGGGGACAGTTGTGAACACTGAAGCTTTCTTT. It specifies CASSWGTVVNTEAFF.

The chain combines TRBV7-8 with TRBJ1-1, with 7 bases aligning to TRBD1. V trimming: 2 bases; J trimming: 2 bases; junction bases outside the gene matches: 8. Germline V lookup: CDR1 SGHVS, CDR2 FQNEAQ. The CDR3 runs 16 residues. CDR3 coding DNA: TGTGCCAGCAGCTTATTTACAGGGGCCTTTAACACTGAAGCTTTCTTT. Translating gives CASSLFTGAFNTEAFF.

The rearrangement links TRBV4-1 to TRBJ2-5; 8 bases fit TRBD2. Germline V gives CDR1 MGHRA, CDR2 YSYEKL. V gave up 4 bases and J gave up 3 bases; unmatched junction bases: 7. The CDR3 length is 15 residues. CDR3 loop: CASSLLAGSKETQYF. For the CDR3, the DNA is TGCGCCAGCAGCCTCCTAGCGGGTAGCAAAGAGACCCAGTACTTC.

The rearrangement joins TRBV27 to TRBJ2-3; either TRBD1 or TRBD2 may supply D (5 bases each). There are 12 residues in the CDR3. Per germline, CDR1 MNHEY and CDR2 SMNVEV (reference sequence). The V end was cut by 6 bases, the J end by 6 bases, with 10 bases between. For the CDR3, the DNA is TGTGCCAGCAGCCCTTGGGGGGATACGCAGTATTTT. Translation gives CASSPWGDTQYF.

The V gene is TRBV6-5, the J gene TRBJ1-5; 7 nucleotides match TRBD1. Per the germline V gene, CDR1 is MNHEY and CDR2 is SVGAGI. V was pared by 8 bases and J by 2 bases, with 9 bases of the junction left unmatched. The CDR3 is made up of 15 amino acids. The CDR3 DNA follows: TGTGCCAGCCGGATCAGGGGGAATGGCAATCAGCCCCAGCATTTT. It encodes CASRIRGNGNQPQHF.

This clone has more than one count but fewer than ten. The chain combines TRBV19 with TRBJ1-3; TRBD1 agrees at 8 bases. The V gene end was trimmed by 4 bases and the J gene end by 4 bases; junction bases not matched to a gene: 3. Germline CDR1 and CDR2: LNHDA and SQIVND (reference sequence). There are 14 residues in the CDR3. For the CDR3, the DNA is TGTGCCAGTAGTAGACAGGGGATCGGAAACACCATATATTTT. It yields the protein CASSRQGIGNTIYF.

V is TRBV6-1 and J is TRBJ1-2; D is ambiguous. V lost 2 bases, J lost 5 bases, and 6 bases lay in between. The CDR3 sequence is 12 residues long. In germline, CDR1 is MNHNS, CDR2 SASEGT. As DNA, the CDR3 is TGTGCCAGCAGTGAACTGTCATATGGCTACACCTTC. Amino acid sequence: CASSELSYGYTF.

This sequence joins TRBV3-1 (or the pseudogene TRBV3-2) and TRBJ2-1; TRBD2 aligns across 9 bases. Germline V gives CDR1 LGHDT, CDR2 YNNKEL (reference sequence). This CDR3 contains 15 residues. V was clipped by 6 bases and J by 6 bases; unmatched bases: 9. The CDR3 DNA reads TGTGCCAGCAGGCGCACAGCGGGAGGAGTCAATGAGCAGTTCTTC. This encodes CASRRTAGGVNEQFF.

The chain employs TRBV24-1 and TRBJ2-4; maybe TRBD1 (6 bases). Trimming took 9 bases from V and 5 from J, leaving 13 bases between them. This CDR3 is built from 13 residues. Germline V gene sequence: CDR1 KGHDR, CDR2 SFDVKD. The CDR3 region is CATQLSGENIQYF. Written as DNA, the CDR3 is TGTGCCACCCAGCTGTCAGGGGAAAACATTCAGTACTTC.

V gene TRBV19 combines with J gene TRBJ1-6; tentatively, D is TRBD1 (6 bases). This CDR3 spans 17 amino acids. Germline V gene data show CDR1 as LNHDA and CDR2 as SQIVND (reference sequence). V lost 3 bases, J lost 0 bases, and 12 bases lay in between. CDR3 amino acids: CASSIEARGSYNSPLHF. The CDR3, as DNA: TGTGCCAGTAGTATCGAGGCCAGGGGCTCCTATAATTCACCCCTCCACTTT. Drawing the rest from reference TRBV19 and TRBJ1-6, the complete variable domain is DGGITQSPKYLFRKEGQNVTLSCEQNLNHDAMYWYRQDPGQGLRLIYYSQIVNDFQKGDIAEGYSVSREKKESFPLTVTSAQKNPTAFYLCASSIEARGSYNSPLHFGNGTRLTVT.

The chain's CDR3 is CASSQQPSTGNIQYF. As DNA, the CDR3 is TGTGCCAGCAGCCAACAACCTAGCACCGGAAACATTCAGTACTTC. This chain uses TRBV3-1 (or the pseudogene TRBV3-2) with TRBJ2-4; tentatively, D is TRBD2 (5 bases). This CDR3 contains 15 residues. Trimming took 2 bases from V and 6 from J, leaving 14 bases between them. Germline loops: CDR1 LGHDT, CDR2 YNNKEL (reference sequence).

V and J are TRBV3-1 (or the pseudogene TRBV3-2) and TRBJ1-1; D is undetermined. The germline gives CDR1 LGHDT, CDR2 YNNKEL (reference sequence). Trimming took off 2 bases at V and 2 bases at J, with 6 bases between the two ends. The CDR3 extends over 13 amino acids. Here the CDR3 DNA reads TGTGCCAGCAGCCAATGGGTTAACACTGAAGCTTTCTTT. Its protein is CASSQWVNTEAFF.

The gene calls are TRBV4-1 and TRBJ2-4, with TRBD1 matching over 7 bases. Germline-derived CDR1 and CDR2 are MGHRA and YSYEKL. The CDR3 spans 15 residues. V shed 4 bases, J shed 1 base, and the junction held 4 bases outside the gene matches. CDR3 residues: CASSPGGRAKNIQYF. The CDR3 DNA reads TGCGCCAGCAGCCCAGGGGGTCGGGCCAAAAACATTCAGTACTTC.

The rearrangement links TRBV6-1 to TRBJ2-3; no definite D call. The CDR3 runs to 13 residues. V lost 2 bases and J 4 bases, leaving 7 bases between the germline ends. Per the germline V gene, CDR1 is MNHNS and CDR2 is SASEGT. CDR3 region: CASSERWADTQYF. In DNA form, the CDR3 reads TGTGCCAGCAGTGAACGGTGGGCAGATACGCAGTATTTT.

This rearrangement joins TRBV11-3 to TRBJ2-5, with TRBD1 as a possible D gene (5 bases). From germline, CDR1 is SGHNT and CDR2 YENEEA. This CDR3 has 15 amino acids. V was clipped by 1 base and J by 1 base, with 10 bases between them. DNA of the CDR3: TGTGCCAGCAGCTTAGGACAGTCTTTCCAAGAGACCCAGTACTTC. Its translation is CASSLGQSFQETQYF.

The CDR3 DNA sequence: TGTGCCAGCAGGCTAGCGACCCGCGGCACCGGGGAGCTGTTTTTT. Its protein is CASRLATRGTGELFF. V is TRBV6-5 and J is TRBJ2-2; tentative D call: TRBD2 (6 bases). The CDR3 consists of 15 residues. V lost 6 bases and J 4 bases, leaving 15 bases between the germline ends. The germline gives CDR1 MNHEY, CDR2 SVGAGI.

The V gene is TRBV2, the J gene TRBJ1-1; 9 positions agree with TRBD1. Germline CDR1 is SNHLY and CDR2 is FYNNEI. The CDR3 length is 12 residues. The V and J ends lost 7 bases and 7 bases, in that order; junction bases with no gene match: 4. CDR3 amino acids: CASTWTGVEAFF. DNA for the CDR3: TGTGCCAGCACATGGACAGGGGTTGAAGCTTTCTTT.

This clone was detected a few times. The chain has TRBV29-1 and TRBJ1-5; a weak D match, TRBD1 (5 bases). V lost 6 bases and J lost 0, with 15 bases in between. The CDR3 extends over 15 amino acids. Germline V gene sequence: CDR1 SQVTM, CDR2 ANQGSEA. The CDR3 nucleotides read TGCAGCGTCCGGGACGGCACAAATAGCAATCAGCCCCAGCATTTT. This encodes CSVRDGTNSNQPQHF.

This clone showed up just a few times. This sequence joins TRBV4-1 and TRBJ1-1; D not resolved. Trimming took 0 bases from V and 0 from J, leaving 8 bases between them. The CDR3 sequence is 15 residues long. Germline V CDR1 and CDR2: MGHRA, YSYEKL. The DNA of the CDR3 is TGCGCCAGCAGCCAAGATCGGACGGTGAACACTGAAGCTTTCTTT. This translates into CASSQDRTVNTEAFF.

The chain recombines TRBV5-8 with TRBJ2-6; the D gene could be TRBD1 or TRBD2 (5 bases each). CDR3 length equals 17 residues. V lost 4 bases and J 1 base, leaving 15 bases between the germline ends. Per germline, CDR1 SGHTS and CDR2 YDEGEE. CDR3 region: CASSTGTILSGANVLTF. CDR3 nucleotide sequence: TGTGCCAGCAGCACCGGGACGATATTGTCTGGGGCCAACGTCCTGACTTTC. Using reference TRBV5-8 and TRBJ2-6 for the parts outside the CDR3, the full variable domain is EAGVTQSPTHLIKTRGQQATLRCSPISGHTSVYWYQQALGLGLQFLLWYDEGEERNRGNFPPRFSGRQFPNYSSELNVNALELEDSALYLCASSTGTILSGANVLTFGAGSRLTVL.